One sample yielded the 9 T cell receptor beta chains listed below, sequenced in a study of blood T cell repertoires in COVID-19. Sequencing used immunoSEQ multiplex PCR; TCRdb keeps in-frame clones, though not all of them. This table has 380,000 or so clones, roughly four fifths appearing once. Material: peripheral blood. The receptors stem from a human donor with acute or convalescent COVID-19. The donor label of this sample is uncertain.

This chain uses TRBV19 with TRBJ2-5; 9 bases match TRBD2. The CDR3 extends over 12 amino acids. Germline-derived CDR1 and CDR2 are LNHDA and SQIVND (reference sequence). The ends lost 8 bases at V and 4 bases at J; junction bases unmatched: 2. The CDR3 bases are TGTGCCAGTGATAGCGGGGGAGAGACCCAGTACTTC. Its translation is CASDSGGETQYF.

The rearrangement joins TRBV7-6 to TRBJ2-3, with D maybe TRBD1 (5 bases). CDR3 length: 18 residues. Trimming took 1 base from V and 6 from J, leaving 23 bases between them. Germline V gives CDR1 SGHVS, CDR2 FNYEAQ. CDR3 residues: CASSLGIGATMRQDTQYF. DNA of the CDR3: TGTGCCAGCAGCTTAGGTATTGGGGCTACCATGCGTCAGGATACGCAGTATTTT.

The rearrangement joins TRBV2 to TRBJ2-7; 10 bases match TRBD1. The germline gives CDR1 SNHLY, CDR2 FYNNEI. J lost 6 bases, V lost 8 bases, and 10 bases had no gene match. The CDR3 is 14 residues long. The CDR3 DNA follows: TGTGCCAGCTCCCGGGCCGGGACAGGGGTCGAGCAGTACTTC. It is translated as CASSRAGTGVEQYF.

V gene TRBV5-4 combines with J gene TRBJ2-3, with D possibly being TRBD1 (6 bases). The germline V gene has CDR1 SGHNT and CDR2 YYREEE (reference sequence). Trimming took off 4 bases at V and 4 bases at J, with 13 bases between the two ends. This CDR3 has 14 residues. CDR3 loop: CASSPGVNSDTQYF. The DNA of the CDR3 is TGTGCCAGCAGCCCAGGGGTTAACTCAGATACGCAGTATTTT.

The chain recombines TRBV10-2 with TRBJ1-6, with D hard to call. The germline V and J ends were trimmed by 6 bases and 6 bases, with 6 bases remaining between them. CDR1 and CDR2 (germline): WSHSY, SAAADI. CDR3 length: 12 residues. The CDR3 DNA follows: TGCGCCAGCAGGCACGGTAATTCACCCCTCCACTTT. The encoded protein is CASRHGNSPLHF.

This clone turned up a few times. The gene calls are TRBV20-1 and TRBJ2-6, with 7 nucleotides matching TRBD1. CDR3 size: 14 residues. Germline CDR1 DFQATT, CDR2 SNEGSKA (reference sequence). Trimming removed 3 bases from V and 2 bases from J; junction bases left unmatched: 1. CDR3 in DNA: TGCAGTGCTAGTGACAGGGCTGGGGCCAACGTCCTGACTTTC. This encodes CSASDRAGANVLTF.

The chain carries TRBV27 and TRBJ2-1; TRBD2 might be the D (6 bases). With 5 bases removed from V and 3 bases from J, the gap between germline ends came to 17 bases. Germline CDR1 is MNHEY and CDR2 is SMNVEV (reference sequence). The CDR3 covers 16 residues. The CDR3 DNA sequence: TGTGCCAGCAGTCCAAAGCGGACTACCGTCTACAATGAGCAGTTCTTC. Translating it yields CASSPKRTTVYNEQFF.

This clone was found once. CDR3 protein: CASSQARTGEEKLFF. The CDR3 DNA is TGTGCCAGCAGCCAAGCTCGAACAGGGGAAGAAAAACTGTTTTTT. The chain is built from TRBV3-1 (or the pseudogene TRBV3-2) and TRBJ1-4; TRBD1 matches 7 bases. CDR1 and CDR2 from the germline V gene are LGHDT and YNNKEL (reference sequence). The CDR3 sequence is 15 residues long. V gave up 1 base and J gave up 8 bases; unmatched junction bases: 7.

CDR3 nucleotides: TGTGCCAGCAGTTTACGGAGTTATAGCAATCAGCCCCAGCATTTT. Protein: CASSLRSYSNQPQHF. The gene calls are TRBV28 and TRBJ1-5; no firm D call. The germline gives CDR1 MDHEN, CDR2 SYDVKM. V was pared by 2 bases and J by 0 bases, with 8 bases between. This CDR3 is built from 15 residues.